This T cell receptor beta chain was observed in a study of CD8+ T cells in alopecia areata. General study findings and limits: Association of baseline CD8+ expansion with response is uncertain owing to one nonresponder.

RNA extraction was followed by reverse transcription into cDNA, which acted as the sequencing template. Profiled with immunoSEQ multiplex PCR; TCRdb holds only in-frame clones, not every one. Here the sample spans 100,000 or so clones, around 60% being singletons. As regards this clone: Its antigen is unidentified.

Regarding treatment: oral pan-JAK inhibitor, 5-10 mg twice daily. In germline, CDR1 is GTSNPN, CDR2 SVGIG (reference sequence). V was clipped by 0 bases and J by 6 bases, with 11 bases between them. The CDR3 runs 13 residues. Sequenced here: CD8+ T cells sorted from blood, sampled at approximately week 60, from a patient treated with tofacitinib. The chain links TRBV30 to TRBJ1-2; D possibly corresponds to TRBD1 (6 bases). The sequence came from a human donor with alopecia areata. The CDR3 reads CAWSVWGANGYTF. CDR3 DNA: TGTGCCTGGAGTGTATGGGGGGCTAATGGCTACACCTTC.